This is a list of T cell receptor beta chains from one sample in a study of blood T cell repertoires in COVID-19. Generated by immunoSEQ multiplex PCR, the TCRdb table keeps only in-frame clones and is missing some. This table holds about 150,000 clones, 80% to 90% found once. The sequenced sample consisted of peripheral blood. The receptors were gathered from a woman aged 70 to 79 with acute or convalescent COVID-19. CDR3s include the opening cysteine and the closing phenylalanine or tryptophan. A D gene is named only where the DNA matches it firmly. Some rows mark clone size as missing; the rest say once, few, many or name a class of expanded clone.

D	V	J	size	DNA	CDR3
-	TRBV21-1	TRBJ1-2	-	TGTGCCAGCAGCAAAGAGGACGCGGGGGGTATGGCCTATGGCTACACCTTC	CASSKEDAGGMAYGYTF
TRBD1	TRBV5-1	TRBJ1-2	-	TGCGCCAGCAGCTTGGGGGACAGGGCGGGTGGCTACACCTTC	CASSLGDRAGGYTF
TRBD1	TRBV3-1/TRBV3-2	TRBJ1-3	-	TGTGCCAGCAGCCAACAAGACAGGGACGCCGGAAACACCATATATTTT	CASSQQDRDAGNTIYF
TRBD2	TRBV9	TRBJ2-2	-	TGTGCCAGCAGCCCAAGACTAGCGGGGTTCACCGGGGAGCTGTTTTTT	CASSPRLAGFTGELFF
TRBD1	TRBV5-1	TRBJ2-2	-	TGCGCCAGCAGCTTGGTGGCAGGGGGCGCGGTCGCCGGGGAGCTGTTTTTT	CASSLVAGGAVAGELFF
TRBD2	TRBV6-6	TRBJ2-2	-	TGTGCCAGCAGTTACTCAGTGCGGGGGACCGGGGAGCTGTTTTTT	CASSYSVRGTGELFF
TRBD2	TRBV4-3	TRBJ2-7	-	TGCGCCAGCAGCCAAGCGACTAGCGGATCCTACGAGCAGTACTTC	CASSQATSGSYEQYF
TRBD1	TRBV7-9	TRBJ1-6	-	TGTGCCAGCAGCTTAGCGCAGGGGGCGAGTAATTCACCCCTCCACTTT	CASSLAQGASNSPLHF
-	TRBV2	TRBJ2-1	-	TGTGCCAGCAGTGATCCACTTCGTAGTGAGCAGTTCTTC	CASSDPLRSEQFF
TRBD1	TRBV19	TRBJ1-1	-	TGTGCCAGTAGTATCTCACCAGGGGGGAACACTGAAGCTTTCTTT	CASSISPGGNTEAFF
TRBD1	TRBV29-1	TRBJ1-1	-	TGCAGCGTTGAAAAGGACAGGGGGACTGAAGCTTTCTTT	CSVEKDRGTEAFF
-	TRBV10-3	TRBJ1-5	-	TGTGCCATCAGTGAGTTGCGCATCAATCAGCCCCAGCATTTT	CAISELRINQPQHF
-	TRBV12-5	TRBJ2-1	-	TGTGCTAGTGCCCGGGAAAGGGCAGCCGATGAGCAGTTCTTC	CASARERAADEQFF
-	TRBV19	TRBJ1-1	few	TGTGCCAGTAGCTCACAGGGTAGGGGCACTGAAGCTTTCTTT	CASSSQGRGTEAFF
-	TRBV11-3	TRBJ2-1	-	TGTGCCAGCAGCCGAGGAGGGGGGGCTGGCAATGAGCAGTTCTTC	CASSRGGGAGNEQFF
TRBD1	TRBV9	TRBJ2-1	-	TGTGCCAGCAGTGCCGGCCGGGACAGGGGACCCAATGAGCAGTTCTTC	CASSAGRDRGPNEQFF
-	TRBV5-8	TRBJ1-6	-	TGTGCCAGCAGCTTGGGGAGACTCCTGACAGTAGGCAATTCACCCCTCCACTTT	CASSLGRLLTVGNSPLHF
-	TRBV11-2	TRBJ2-3	-	TGTGCCAGCAGCCCACAGGGTTATAAAGATACGCAGTATTTT	CASSPQGYKDTQYF
-	TRBV7-2	TRBJ2-1	-	TGTGCCAGCAGCGTCACTAGTCTCCACACCTCAAGTGAGCAGTTCTTC	CASSVTSLHTSSEQFF
-	TRBV12-3/TRBV12-4	TRBJ1-1	-	TGTGCCAGCAGCCTTACCGGGTTGACTGAAGCTTTCTTT	CASSLTGLTEAFF
-	TRBV15	TRBJ1-1	-	TGTGCCACCAGCAGAAAAGGGGGTGTACTCAGCGAGATGAACACTGAAGCTTTCTTT	CATSRKGGVLSEMNTEAFF
TRBD1	TRBV10-3	TRBJ2-7	-	TGTGCCATCAGAACCGGGACAGAAATCTACGAGCAGTACTTC	CAIRTGTEIYEQYF
TRBD1	TRBV5-1	TRBJ2-5	-	TGCGCCAGCAGTTTGACAGGGGAACAAGAGACCCAGTACTTC	CASSLTGEQETQYF
TRBD2	TRBV6-5	TRBJ2-5	-	TGTGCCAGCAGTTACTCGGCTAGCGGGGGCCGGGAGACCCAGTACTTC	CASSYSASGGRETQYF
-	TRBV5-6	TRBJ1-1	-	TGTGCCAGCAGCTCGATTCCCTCGGGCACTGAAGCTTTCTTT	CASSSIPSGTEAFF
TRBD1	TRBV7-7	TRBJ2-1	-	TGTGCTAGCAGCCCCTCCCCGGGACAGGGGAATGAGCAGTTCTTC	CASSPSPGQGNEQFF
-	TRBV20-1	TRBJ1-2	-	TGCAGTGCTAGTTCCGAAGCGGGGGCACATTATGGCTACACCTTC	CSASSEAGAHYGYTF
-	TRBV2	TRBJ2-1	-	TGTGCCAGCTTTCAGTACCCTGAGCAGTTCTTC	CASFQYPEQFF
-	TRBV19	TRBJ1-1	-	TGTGCCAGTAGTACCCTGACAGTAATGAACACTGAAGCTTTCTTT	CASSTLTVMNTEAFF
TRBD1	TRBV6-5	TRBJ1-3	few	TGTGCCAGCAGTCGGGACAGGGGGTCTGGAAACACCATATATTTT	CASSRDRGSGNTIYF
-	TRBV12-2	TRBJ1-6	-	TGTGCAAGTCGCTTAGCGCGTATCTCCCGTGGACAGGGCGATTCACCCCTCCACTTT	CASRLARISRGQGDSPLHF
-	TRBV7-9	TRBJ1-2	once	TGTGCCAGCAGCCAACTACGACAGAACTTAAACTATGGCTACACCTTC	CASSQLRQNLNYGYTF
-	TRBV7-9	TRBJ1-1	-	TGTGCCAGCAGCTTCCGGCGGGGGCTAAGTACTGAAGCTTTCTTT	CASSFRRGLSTEAFF
TRBD1	TRBV18	TRBJ1-1	-	TGTGCCAGCTCACCACGGACAGGGATTGGAACTGAAGCTTTCTTT	CASSPRTGIGTEAFF
-	TRBV2	TRBJ1-2	-	TGTGCCAGCAGTGTGACAGACTTAAACTATGGCTACACCTTC	CASSVTDLNYGYTF